The subject of this entry is one T cell receptor (beta chain). Its antigen is unidentified. The sample's time point: newly diagnosed GD, antithyroid drugs for less than 3 months. PBMCs were the source of the RNA used for TCR sequencing. The data were obtained in a study of regulatory T cells in long-lasting Graves disease. Study-level points and caveats: With persistent disease, TRBV28, TRBJ1-2 and TRBJ2-5 were the favored segments.

Arm-PCR with iRepertoire HTBI primers amplified the CDR3 regions for these TCR beta libraries. TCRdb ran MiXCR on the multiplex PCR reads and lists one entry per CDR3 protein. The sample has roughly 420,000 distinct CDR3 sequences, about 15% seen once. The ends lost 5 bases at V and 3 bases at J; junction bases unmatched: 7. CDR3 size: 16 residues. Germline loops: CDR1 SGHTS, CDR2 YDEGEE. The data also belong to a second study, concerning T cells in Graves' hyperthyroidism and ophthalmopathy. This second report adds: The study enrolled patients aged 18 to 65 with newly diagnosed hyperthyroidism of under 2 months' duration.

The origin of this receptor is a woman in her forties or fifties with Graves disease. V and J are TRBV5-8 and TRBJ2-1, with 11 bases identical to TRBD2. This material consisted of peripheral blood mononuclear cells (PBMCs), taken at new diagnosis, from a patient treated with antithyroid drugs. CDR3 region: CASSPLTSGGYNEQFF. The CDR3 region has the DNA TGTGCCAGCAGTCCGCTCACTAGCGGGGGCTACAATGAGCAGTTCTTC.